Sequencing of this T cell receptor beta chain was carried out in a study of blood T cell repertoires in COVID-19. Study-wide context: There were acute and convalescent COVID-19 samples, and they came from the United States, Italy and Spain. T cells, B-cell-depleted T cells, or PBMCs supplied cDNA or gDNA.

The CDR3 has 19 residues. With V trimmed by 5 bases and J by 6 bases, 21 bases remained unmatched. The germline gives CDR1 KGHDR, CDR2 SFDVKD. In the original analysis: Estimation of nucleated cell counts relied on the amplification of reference gene primers. The method was immunoSEQ multiplex PCR; TCRdb's version includes in-frame clones alone and lacks a portion of them. V and J calls and clone size are as listed in that table; D and trimming were resolved from the DNA. The table has about 80,000 clones, 78% seen once. Sequencing was performed on peripheral blood. The TCR originated in a human donor in a cohort sampled during active COVID-19. V gene TRBV24-1 combines with J gene TRBJ2-1, with 7 bases identical to TRBD2. Written as DNA, the CDR3 is TGTGCCACCAGTGTAGGACTAGTCGACCCGTCGTCGGTCCCCAATGAGCAGTTCTTC. It specifies CATSVGLVDPSSVPNEQFF.